This T cell receptor beta chain derives from a study of T cell changes during pregnancy in multiple sclerosis. The table came from immunoSEQ multiplex PCR; TCRdb's copy has only in-frame clones and leaves some out. This table holds about 16,000 clones, approximately 95% found once. Trimming took 4 bases from V and 3 from J; bases not matched to a gene: 3. Germline CDR1 is SGHRS and CDR2 is YFSETQ. The CDR3 loop spans 15 amino acids. This clone was seen a single time. The V and J genes are TRBV5-1 and TRBJ2-5, with 13 nucleotides matching TRBD2. This specimen was peripheral blood, taken in the third trimester of pregnancy. The receptor's source is a female donor with multiple sclerosis, enrolled in a pregnancy study. The CDR3 DNA reads TGCGCCAGCAGCCGTACTAGCGGGGGGGAAGAGACCCAGTACTTC. Translated: CASSRTSGGEETQYF.